What follows are 20 T cell receptor beta chains derived from one specimen sequenced in a study of blood T cell repertoires in COVID-19. Using immunoSEQ multiplex PCR, the repertoire was profiled, and TCRdb retains in-frame clones only, with some absent. The table has 190,000 or so clones, about 85% seen once. Sample: peripheral blood. The receptor source for this set is a woman older than 75 with acute or convalescent COVID-19.

Note on this clone: Germline and junction disagree at one end, which may indicate a read error. The chain recombines TRBV6-1 with TRBJ2-1; 9 nucleotides agree with TRBD2. The CDR3 covers 14 residues. From germline, CDR1 is MNHNS and CDR2 SASEGT. The CDR3 nucleotides read TGTACCAGCAGTGAGACTAGCGGTACGAATGAGCAGTTCTTC. Translation gives CTSSETSGTNEQFF.

The chain carries TRBV29-1 and TRBJ2-7, with D possibly TRBD1 on 6 matching bases. The CDR3 contains 14 residues. The V and J ends lost 5 bases and 2 bases respectively, with 16 bases between them. Germline CDR1 and CDR2: SQVTM and ANQGSEA. The CDR3, as DNA: TGCAGCGTTTCCGGACAGAGTCCCACCTACGAGCAGTACTTC. As protein: CSVSGQSPTYEQYF.

The gene calls are TRBV7-6 and TRBJ1-1, with a possible D match to TRBD1 (6 bases). The CDR3 runs to 13 residues. CDR1 is SGHVS and CDR2 is FNYEAQ in the germline V gene. Trimming stripped 5 bases from V and 5 bases from J, with 12 bases between. The CDR3 bases are TGTGCCAGCAGCCCGAGACAGGAGACTGAAGCTTTCTTT. Protein: CASSPRQETEAFF.

The V call is TRBV7-8, the J call TRBJ2-7; D is ambiguous. CDR3 length: 11 amino acids. Trimming left V 5 bases short and J 3 bases short, with 5 bases between. The germline gives CDR1 SGHVS, CDR2 FQNEAQ. CDR3 coding DNA: TGTGCCAGCAGCCTGTACTACGAGCAGTACTTC. As protein: CASSLYYEQYF.

This clone was seen more than once but under ten times. V and J are TRBV3-1 (or the pseudogene TRBV3-2) and TRBJ1-5; D gene uncertain. Germline V gene data show CDR1 as LGHDT and CDR2 as YNNKEL (reference sequence). Trimming pared 1 base from V and 0 bases from J, leaving 4 bases between. The length of the CDR3 is 14 residues. The CDR3 protein is CASSQGSSNQPQHF. For the CDR3, the DNA is TGTGCCAGCAGCCAAGGTAGTAGCAATCAGCCCCAGCATTTT.

The CDR3 spells CASSTGGGLSYNSPLHF. In nucleotides, the CDR3 is TGTGCCAGCAGCACCGGGGGGGGGCTATCCTATAATTCACCCCTCCACTTT. This chain joins TRBV5-4 and TRBJ1-6; a possible D gene is TRBD1 (6 bases). The V end was cut by 4 bases, the J end by 1 base, with 15 bases between. Germline V gene lookup returns CDR1 SGHNT and CDR2 YYREEE (reference sequence). CDR3 length equals 17 residues. Looking up the rest from reference TRBV5-4 and TRBJ1-6 gives the full variable domain: ETGVTQSPTHLIKTRGQQVTLRCSSQSGHNTVSWYQQALGQGPQFIFQYYREEENGRGNFPPRFSGLQFPNYSSELNVNALELDDSALYLCASSTGGGLSYNSPLHFGNGTRLTVT.

This sequence joins TRBV6-1 and TRBJ2-5, with a possible D match to TRBD2 (5 bases). This CDR3 has 16 amino acids. V was cut by 2 bases and J by 1 base, with 14 bases left in between. Germline V gene sequence: CDR1 MNHNS, CDR2 SASEGT. The CDR3 spells CASSELAGRGQETQYF. The CDR3 nucleotides read TGTGCCAGCAGTGAATTGGCGGGTCGGGGCCAAGAGACCCAGTACTTC.

V is TRBV30 and J is TRBJ2-5, with 7 bases aligning to TRBD1. The CDR3 totals 13 residues. The J segment lost 6 bases and the V segment lost 2 bases, leaving 6 bases of the junction unmatched. Looked up from germline, CDR1 is GTSNPN and CDR2 is SVGIG (reference sequence). The CDR3 nucleotides read TGTGCCTGGAGTAGGCTAGGGGGCCAGACCCAGTACTTC. This encodes CAWSRLGGQTQYF.

This chain connects TRBV7-9 to TRBJ2-1, with TRBD1 matching over 10 bases. The germline V gene encodes CDR1 SEHNR and CDR2 FQNEAQ (reference sequence). V trimming: 6 bases; J trimming: 7 bases; junction bases outside the gene matches: 12. The CDR3 totals 16 residues. CDR3 nucleotide sequence: TGTGCCAGCAGGGCACTCAGGGGACAGGGGTTTAATGAGCAGTTCTTC. It translates to CASRALRGQGFNEQFF.

The sample holds one count of this clone. The rearrangement uses TRBV9 and TRBJ1-1; D not certain. The length of the CDR3 is 15 residues. Trimming left V 0 bases short and J 3 bases short, with 12 bases between. CDR1 is SGDLS and CDR2 is YYNGEE in the germline V gene. The CDR3 coding sequence is TGTGCCAGCAGCGTAGAATCCCGTCGGGACACTGAAGCTTTCTTT. It translates to CASSVESRRDTEAFF.

In its sample, this clone was seen a few times. The V gene is TRBV7-9, the J gene TRBJ2-2; the match to TRBD1 covers 12 bases. CDR1 SEHNR and CDR2 FQNEAQ come from the germline V gene (reference sequence). CDR3 length: 15 residues. V lost 3 bases and J lost 6; bases outside the gene matches: 2. The CDR3 DNA reads as TGTGCCAGCAGCTTCCGGGACAGGGGGCCCGGGGAGCTGTTTTTT. Translation: CASSFRDRGPGELFF.

This clone has a handful of counts. This CDR3 is CASSKSGGQGATGELFF. CDR3 DNA sequence: TGTGCCAGCAGCAAGAGTGGGGGACAGGGGGCAACCGGGGAGCTGTTTTTT. The chain employs TRBV27 and TRBJ2-2, with TRBD1 identical over 12 bases. Per the germline V gene, CDR1 is MNHEY and CDR2 is SMNVEV (reference sequence). There are 17 residues in the CDR3. Trimming removed 6 bases from V and 5 bases from J; junction bases left unmatched: 10.

A note on this clone: Additional DNA sequences in this sample encode the identical CDR3. The rearrangement links TRBV5-1 to TRBJ2-1; the D is unclear. Deletions cut 0 bases from V and 0 bases from J, with 4 bases between. The germline V gene has CDR1 SGHRS and CDR2 YFSETQ. There are 14 residues in the CDR3. DNA of the CDR3: TGCGCCAGCAGCTTGGCCCTCTCCTACAATGAGCAGTTCTTC. Encoded protein: CASSLALSYNEQFF. Looking up the rest from reference TRBV5-1 and TRBJ2-1 gives the full variable domain: KAGVTQTPRYLIKTRGQQVTLSCSPISGHRSVSWYQQTPGQGLQFLFEYFSETQRNKGNFPGRFSGRQFSNSRSEMNVSTLELGDSALYLCASSLALSYNEQFFGPGTRLTVL.

The chain is built from TRBV27 and TRBJ1-2; possibly TRBD1 for D (5 bases). The CDR3 loop spans 13 amino acids. V was cut by 6 bases and J by 2 bases, with 10 bases left in between. Germline V gives CDR1 MNHEY, CDR2 SMNVEV (reference sequence). CDR3: CASSFRGNYGYTF. CDR3 nucleotides: TGTGCCAGCAGCTTCCGGGGGAACTATGGCTACACCTTC.

The chain joins TRBV5-1 to TRBJ2-7; 9 nucleotides agree with TRBD1. V gave up 5 bases and J gave up 5 bases; unmatched junction bases: 8. This CDR3 has 14 residues. In germline, CDR1 is SGHRS, CDR2 YFSETQ. The CDR3 region has the DNA TGCGCCAGCAGTTCGACAGGGGGAGGTCACGAGCAGTACTTC. Its protein product is CASSSTGGGHEQYF.

CDR3 protein: CASSPLGAEQYF. The DNA for the CDR3 is TGTGCCAGCAGCCCATTAGGAGCCGAGCAGTACTTC. The chain combines TRBV7-9 with TRBJ2-7; unclear D gene. Trimming left V 5 bases short and J 6 bases short, with 11 bases between. Germline V gene data show CDR1 as SEHNR and CDR2 as FQNEAQ (reference sequence). CDR3 size: 12 residues.

The chain is built from TRBV19 and TRBJ1-4; TRBD1 aligns across 8 bases. The germline V gene has CDR1 LNHDA and CDR2 SQIVND (reference sequence). V was pared by 9 bases and J by 5 bases, with 5 bases of the junction left unmatched. The CDR3 is 13 amino acids. Here the CDR3 DNA reads TGTGCCAGCCTAAGGACAGGGAATGAAAAACTGTTTTTT. It is translated as CASLRTGNEKLFF.

V and J are TRBV15 and TRBJ1-1; the match to TRBD1 covers 7 bases. CDR3 length: 13 amino acids. CDR1 is LNHNV and CDR2 is YYDKDF in the germline V gene (reference sequence). V trimming: 3 bases; J trimming: 4 bases; junction bases outside the gene matches: 2. CDR3 nucleotides: TGTGCCACCAGCAGCGGGACAGCCACTGAAGCTTTCTTT. Amino acids: CATSSGTATEAFF.

The chain is built from TRBV7-9 and TRBJ2-2; tentative D call: TRBD2 (6 bases). The germline V gene encodes CDR1 SEHNR and CDR2 FQNEAQ (reference sequence). The CDR3 contains 13 residues. V was pared by 5 bases and J by 7 bases, with 11 bases between. The CDR3, as DNA: TGTGCCAGCAGCCTCCGGGAGCTCGGGGAGCTGTTTTTT. Protein sequence: CASSLRELGELFF.

V and J are TRBV6-6 and TRBJ2-7, with a weak D call TRBD2 (5 bases). V lost 6 bases, J lost 4 bases, and 22 bases lay in between. Germline CDR1 and CDR2: MNHNY and SVGAGI (reference sequence). This CDR3 spans 16 amino acids. This CDR3 is CASSPAGVSPTYEQYF. The CDR3 DNA sequence: TGTGCCAGCAGCCCCGCCGGGGTCAGCCCTACTTACGAGCAGTACTTC.